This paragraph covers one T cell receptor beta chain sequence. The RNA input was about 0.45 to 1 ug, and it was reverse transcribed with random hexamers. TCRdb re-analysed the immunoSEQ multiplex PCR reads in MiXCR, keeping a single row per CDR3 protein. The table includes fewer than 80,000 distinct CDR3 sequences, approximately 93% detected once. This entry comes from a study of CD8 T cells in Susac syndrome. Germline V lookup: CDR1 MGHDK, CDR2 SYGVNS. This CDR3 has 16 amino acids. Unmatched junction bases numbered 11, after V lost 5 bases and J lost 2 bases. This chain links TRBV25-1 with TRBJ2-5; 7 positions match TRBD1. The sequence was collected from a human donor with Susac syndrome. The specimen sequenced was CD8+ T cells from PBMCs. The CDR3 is CASSPPPRGTQETQYF. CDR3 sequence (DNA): TGTGCCAGCAGTCCCCCACCCAGGGGGACGCAAGAGACCCAGTACTTC.